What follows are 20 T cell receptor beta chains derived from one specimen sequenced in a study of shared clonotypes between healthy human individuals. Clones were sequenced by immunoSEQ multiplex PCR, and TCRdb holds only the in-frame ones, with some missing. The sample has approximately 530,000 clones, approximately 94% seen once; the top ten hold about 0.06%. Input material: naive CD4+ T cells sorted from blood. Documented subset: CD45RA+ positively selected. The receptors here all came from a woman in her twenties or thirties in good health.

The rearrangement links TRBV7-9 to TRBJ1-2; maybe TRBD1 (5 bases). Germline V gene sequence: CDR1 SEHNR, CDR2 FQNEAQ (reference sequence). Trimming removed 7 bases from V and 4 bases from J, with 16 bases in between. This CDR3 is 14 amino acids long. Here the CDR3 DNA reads TGTGCCAGCACCCCGGGGGGAAATCGCTATGGCTACACCTTC. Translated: CASTPGGNRYGYTF.

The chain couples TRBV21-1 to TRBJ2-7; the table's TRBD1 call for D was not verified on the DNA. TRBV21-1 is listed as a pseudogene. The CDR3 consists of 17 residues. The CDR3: CASSKSTRQGEGYEQYF. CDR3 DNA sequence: TGTGCCAGCAGCAAAAGCACTCGACAGGGAGAAGGCTACGAGCAGTACTTC.

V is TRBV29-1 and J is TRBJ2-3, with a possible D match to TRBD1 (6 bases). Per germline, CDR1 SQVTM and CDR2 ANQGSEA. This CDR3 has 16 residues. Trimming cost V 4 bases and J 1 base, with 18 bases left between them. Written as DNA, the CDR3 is TGCAGCGTTGTGGGGGCAGGCGCGGGTGGCACAGATACGCAGTATTTT. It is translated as CSVVGAGAGGTDTQYF.

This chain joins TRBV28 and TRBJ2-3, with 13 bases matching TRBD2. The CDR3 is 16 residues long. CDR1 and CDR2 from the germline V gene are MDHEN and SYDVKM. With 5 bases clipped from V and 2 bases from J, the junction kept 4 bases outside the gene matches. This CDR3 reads CASSRTSGGPTDTQYF. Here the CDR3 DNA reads TGTGCCAGCAGTCGGACTAGCGGGGGCCCCACAGATACGCAGTATTTT.

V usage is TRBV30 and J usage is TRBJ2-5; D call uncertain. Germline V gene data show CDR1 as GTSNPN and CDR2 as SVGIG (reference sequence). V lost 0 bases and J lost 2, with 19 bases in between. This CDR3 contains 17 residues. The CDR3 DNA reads TGTGCCTGGAGTGTTCTTTCTGGGTGGCAAATTCAAGAGACCCAGTACTTC. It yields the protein CAWSVLSGWQIQETQYF. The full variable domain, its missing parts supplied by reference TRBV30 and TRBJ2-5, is SQTIHQWPATLVQPVGSPLSLECTVEGTSNPNLYWYRQAAGRGLQLLFYSVGIGQISSEVPQNLSASRPQDRQFILSSKKLLLSDSGFYLCAWSVLSGWQIQETQYFGPGTRLLVL.

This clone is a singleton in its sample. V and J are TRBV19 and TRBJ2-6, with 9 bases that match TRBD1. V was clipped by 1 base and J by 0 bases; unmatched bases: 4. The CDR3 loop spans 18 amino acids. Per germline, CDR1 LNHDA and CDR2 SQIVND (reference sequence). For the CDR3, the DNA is TGTGCCAGTAGTATAGGCGGACAGGGGCGCTCTGGGGCCAACGTCCTGACTTTC. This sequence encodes CASSIGGQGRSGANVLTF. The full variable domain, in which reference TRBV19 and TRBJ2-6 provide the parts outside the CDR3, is DGGITQSPKYLFRKEGQNVTLSCEQNLNHDAMYWYRQDPGQGLRLIYYSQIVNDFQKGDIAEGYSVSREKKESFPLTVTSAQKNPTAFYLCASSIGGQGRSGANVLTFGAGSRLTVL.

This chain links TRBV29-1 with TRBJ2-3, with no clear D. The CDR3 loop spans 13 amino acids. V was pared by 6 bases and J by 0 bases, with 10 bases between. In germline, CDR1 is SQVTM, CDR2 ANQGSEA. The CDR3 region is CSVAPPSTDTQYF. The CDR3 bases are TGCAGCGTCGCCCCTCCTAGCACAGATACGCAGTATTTT.

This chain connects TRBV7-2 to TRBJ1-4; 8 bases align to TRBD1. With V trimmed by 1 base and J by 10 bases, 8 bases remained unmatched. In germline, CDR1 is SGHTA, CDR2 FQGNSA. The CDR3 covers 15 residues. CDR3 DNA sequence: TGTGCCAGCAGCTTAGTGGTGACAGGGGAGGGAAAACTGTTTTTT. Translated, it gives CASSLVVTGEGKLFF. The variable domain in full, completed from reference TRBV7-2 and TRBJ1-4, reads GAGVSQSPSNKVTEKGKDVELRCDPISGHTALYWYRQSLGQGLEFLIYFQGNSAPDKSGLPSDRFSAERTGGSVSTLTIQRTQQEDSAVYLCASSLVVTGEGKLFFGSGTQLSVL.

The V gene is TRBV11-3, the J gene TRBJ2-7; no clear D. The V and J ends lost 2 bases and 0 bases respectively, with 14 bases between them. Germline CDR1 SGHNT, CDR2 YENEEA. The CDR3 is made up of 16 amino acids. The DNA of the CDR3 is TGTGCCAGCAGCTTAACTTCAGGTCATAACTCCTACGAGCAGTACTTC. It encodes CASSLTSGHNSYEQYF.

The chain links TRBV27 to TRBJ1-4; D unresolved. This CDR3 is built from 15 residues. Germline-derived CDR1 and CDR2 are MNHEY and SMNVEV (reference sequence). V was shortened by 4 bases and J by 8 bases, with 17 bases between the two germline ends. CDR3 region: CASSSPVSGVEKLFF. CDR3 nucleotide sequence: TGTGCCAGCAGTTCTCCAGTTTCGGGTGTCGAAAAACTGTTTTTT.

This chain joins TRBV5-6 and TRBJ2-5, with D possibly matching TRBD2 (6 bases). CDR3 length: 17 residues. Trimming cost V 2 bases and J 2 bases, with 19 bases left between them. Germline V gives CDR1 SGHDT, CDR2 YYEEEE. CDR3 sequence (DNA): TGTGCCAGCAGCTTTGGGGGGTCACGGATTCTTCAAGAGACCCAGTACTTC. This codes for CASSFGGSRILQETQYF.

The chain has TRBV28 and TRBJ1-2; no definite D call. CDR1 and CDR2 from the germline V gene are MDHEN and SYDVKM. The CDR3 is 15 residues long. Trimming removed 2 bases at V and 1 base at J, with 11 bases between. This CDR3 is CASSLGARNNYGYTF. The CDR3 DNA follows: TGTGCCAGCAGTTTAGGTGCCAGGAATAACTATGGCTACACCTTC.

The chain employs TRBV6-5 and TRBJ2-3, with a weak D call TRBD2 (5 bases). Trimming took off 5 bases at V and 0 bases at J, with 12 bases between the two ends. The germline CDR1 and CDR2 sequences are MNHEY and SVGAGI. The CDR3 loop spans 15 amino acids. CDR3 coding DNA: TGTGCCAGCAGTCCCGGACTGGCTAGCACAGATACGCAGTATTTT. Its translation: CASSPGLASTDTQYF.

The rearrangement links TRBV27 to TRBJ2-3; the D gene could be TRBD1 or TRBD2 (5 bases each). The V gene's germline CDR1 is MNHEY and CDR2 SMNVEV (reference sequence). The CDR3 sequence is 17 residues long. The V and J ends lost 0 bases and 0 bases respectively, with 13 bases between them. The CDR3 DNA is TGTGCCAGCAGTTTATCCCCCGGGGCGGGTAGCACAGATACGCAGTATTTT. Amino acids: CASSLSPGAGSTDTQYF.

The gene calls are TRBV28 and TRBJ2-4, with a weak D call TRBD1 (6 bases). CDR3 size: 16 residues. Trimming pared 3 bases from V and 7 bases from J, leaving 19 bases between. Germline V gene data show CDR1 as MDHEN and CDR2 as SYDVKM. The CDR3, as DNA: TGTGCCAGCAGTTTCCGGGACATGGGACCTACCAACATTCAGTACTTC. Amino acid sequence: CASSFRDMGPTNIQYF.

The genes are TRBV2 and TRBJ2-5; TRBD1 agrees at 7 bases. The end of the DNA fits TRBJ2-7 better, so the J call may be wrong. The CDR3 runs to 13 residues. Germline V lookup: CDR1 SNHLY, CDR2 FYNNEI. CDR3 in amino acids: CASSNTGDYEQYF. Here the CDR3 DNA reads TGTGCCAGCAGTAATACAGGGGACTACGAGCAGTACTTC.

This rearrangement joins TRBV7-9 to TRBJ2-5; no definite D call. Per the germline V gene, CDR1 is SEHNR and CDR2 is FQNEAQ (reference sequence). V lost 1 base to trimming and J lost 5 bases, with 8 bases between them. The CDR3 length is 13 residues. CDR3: CASSLGKWETQYF. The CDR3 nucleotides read TGTGCCAGCAGCTTAGGGAAATGGGAGACCCAGTACTTC.

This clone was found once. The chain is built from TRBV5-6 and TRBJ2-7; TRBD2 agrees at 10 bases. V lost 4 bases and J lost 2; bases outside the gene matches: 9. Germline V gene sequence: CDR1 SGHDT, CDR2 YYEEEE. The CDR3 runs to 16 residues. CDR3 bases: TGTGCCAGCAGCCACAGAACCGGGACTAGCGCCTACGAGCAGTACTTC. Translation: CASSHRTGTSAYEQYF.

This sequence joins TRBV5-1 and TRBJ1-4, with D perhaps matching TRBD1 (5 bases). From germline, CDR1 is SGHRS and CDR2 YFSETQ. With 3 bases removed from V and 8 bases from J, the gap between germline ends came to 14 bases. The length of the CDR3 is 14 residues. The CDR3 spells CASSWWGVNEKLFF. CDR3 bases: TGCGCCAGCAGCTGGTGGGGGGTAAACGAAAAACTGTTTTTT.

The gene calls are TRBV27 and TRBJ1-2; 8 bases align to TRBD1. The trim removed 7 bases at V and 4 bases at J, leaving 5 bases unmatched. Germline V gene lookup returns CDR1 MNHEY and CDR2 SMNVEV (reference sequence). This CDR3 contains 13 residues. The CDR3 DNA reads TGTGCCAGCAAACTAGGACAGGGCTATGGCTACACCTTC. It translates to CASKLGQGYGYTF.